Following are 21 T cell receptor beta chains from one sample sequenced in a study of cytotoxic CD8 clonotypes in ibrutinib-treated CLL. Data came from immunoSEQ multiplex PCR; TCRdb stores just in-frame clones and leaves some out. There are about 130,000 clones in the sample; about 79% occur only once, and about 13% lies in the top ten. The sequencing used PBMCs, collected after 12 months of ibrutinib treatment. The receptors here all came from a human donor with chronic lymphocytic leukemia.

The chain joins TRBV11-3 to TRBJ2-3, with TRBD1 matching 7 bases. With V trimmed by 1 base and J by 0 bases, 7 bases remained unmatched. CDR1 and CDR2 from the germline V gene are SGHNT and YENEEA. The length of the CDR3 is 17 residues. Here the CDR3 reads CASSLVSVRGSTDTQYF. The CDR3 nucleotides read TGTGCCAGCAGCTTAGTGTCGGTCAGGGGGAGCACAGATACGCAGTATTTT.

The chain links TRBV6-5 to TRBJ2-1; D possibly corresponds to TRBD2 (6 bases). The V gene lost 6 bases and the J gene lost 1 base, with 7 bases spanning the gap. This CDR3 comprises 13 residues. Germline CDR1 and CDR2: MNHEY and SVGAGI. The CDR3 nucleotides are TGTGCCAGCAGCGGGAGTTCCTACAATGAGCAGTTCTTC. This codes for CASSGSSYNEQFF.

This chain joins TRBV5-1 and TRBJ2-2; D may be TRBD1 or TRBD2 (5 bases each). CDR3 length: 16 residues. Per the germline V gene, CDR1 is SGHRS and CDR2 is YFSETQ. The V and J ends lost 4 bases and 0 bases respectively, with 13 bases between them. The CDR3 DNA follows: TGCGCCAGCAGCCCGCTGGGGACGGCGAACACCGGGGAGCTGTTTTTT. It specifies CASSPLGTANTGELFF.

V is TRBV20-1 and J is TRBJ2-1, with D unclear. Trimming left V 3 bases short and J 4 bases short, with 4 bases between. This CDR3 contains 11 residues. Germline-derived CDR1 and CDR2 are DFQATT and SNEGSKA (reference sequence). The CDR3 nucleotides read TGCAGTGCTAGCGGTTACAATGAGCAGTTCTTC. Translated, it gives CSASGYNEQFF.

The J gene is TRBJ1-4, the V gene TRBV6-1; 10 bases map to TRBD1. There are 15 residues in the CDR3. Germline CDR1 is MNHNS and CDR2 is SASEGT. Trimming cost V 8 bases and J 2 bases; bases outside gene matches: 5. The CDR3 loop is CASRDRGFTNEKLFF. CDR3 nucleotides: TGTGCCAGCCGGGACAGGGGTTTCACTAATGAAAAACTGTTTTTT.

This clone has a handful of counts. CDR3 DNA: TGTGCCAGCTCACCATACTCCCAGGGGTACAATGAGCAGTTCTTC. This sequence encodes CASSPYSQGYNEQFF. J is TRBJ2-1 and V is TRBV18; D possibly corresponds to TRBD1 (6 bases). CDR1 and CDR2 (germline): KGHSH, LQKENI. V was clipped by 2 bases and J by 4 bases, with 12 bases between them. This CDR3 region has 15 residues.

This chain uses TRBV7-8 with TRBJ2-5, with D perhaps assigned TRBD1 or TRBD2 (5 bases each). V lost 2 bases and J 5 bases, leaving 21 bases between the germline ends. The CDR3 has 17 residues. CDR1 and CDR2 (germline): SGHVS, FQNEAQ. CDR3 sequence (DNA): TGTGCCAGCAGCTTATTATTTTTGGGCCGGGACCTGGAGACCCAGTACTTC. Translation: CASSLLFLGRDLETQYF.

CDR3 residues: CASSGVAGSLKAFF. The CDR3 DNA sequence: TGTGCCAGCAGTGGCGTGGCAGGGTCACTGAAAGCTTTCTTT. The chain links TRBV6-5 to TRBJ1-1; possible D gene TRBD1, 5 bases. The V gene's germline CDR1 is MNHEY and CDR2 SVGAGI. The CDR3 is made up of 14 amino acids. Trimming took off 5 bases at V and 9 bases at J, with 19 bases between the two ends.

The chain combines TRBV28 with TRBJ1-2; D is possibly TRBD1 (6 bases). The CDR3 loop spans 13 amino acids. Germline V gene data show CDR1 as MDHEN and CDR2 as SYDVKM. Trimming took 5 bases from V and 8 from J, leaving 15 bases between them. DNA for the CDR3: TGTGCCAGCAGTCCCGTCGGACAGCGCGGCTACACCTTC. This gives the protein CASSPVGQRGYTF.

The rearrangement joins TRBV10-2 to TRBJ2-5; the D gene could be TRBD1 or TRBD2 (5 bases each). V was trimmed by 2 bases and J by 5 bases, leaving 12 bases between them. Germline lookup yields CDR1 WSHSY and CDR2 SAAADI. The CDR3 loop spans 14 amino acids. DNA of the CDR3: TGCGCCAGCAGTGAGGCAAGGGGAGTGGAGACCCAGTACTTC. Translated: CASSEARGVETQYF.

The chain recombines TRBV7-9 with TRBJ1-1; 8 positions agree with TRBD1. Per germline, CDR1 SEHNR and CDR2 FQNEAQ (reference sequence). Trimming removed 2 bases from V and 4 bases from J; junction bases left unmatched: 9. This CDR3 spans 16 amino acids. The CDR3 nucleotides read TGTGCCAGCAGCTTATCAGGGGGCGCGAATAGCACTGAAGCTTTCTTT. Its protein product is CASSLSGGANSTEAFF.

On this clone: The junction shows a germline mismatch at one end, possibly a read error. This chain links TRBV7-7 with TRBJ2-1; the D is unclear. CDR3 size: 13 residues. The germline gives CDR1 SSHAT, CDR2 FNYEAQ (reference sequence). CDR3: CASSLGPGNEQFF. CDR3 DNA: TGTGCTAGCAGCTTAGGACCGGGTAATGAGCAGTTCTTC. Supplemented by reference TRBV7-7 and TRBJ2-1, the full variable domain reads GAGVSQSPRYKVTKRGQDVTLRCDPISSHATLYWYQQALGQGPEFLTYFNYEAQPDKSGLPSDRFSAERPEGSISTLTIQRTEQRDSAMYRCASSLGPGNEQFFGPGTRLTVL.

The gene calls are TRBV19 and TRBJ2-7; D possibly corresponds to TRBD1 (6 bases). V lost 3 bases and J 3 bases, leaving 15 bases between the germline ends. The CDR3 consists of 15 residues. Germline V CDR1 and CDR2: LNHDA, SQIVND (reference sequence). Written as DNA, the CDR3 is TGTGCCAGTAGTATGGCTCCGGGACACCTCTACGAGCAGTACTTC. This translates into CASSMAPGHLYEQYF. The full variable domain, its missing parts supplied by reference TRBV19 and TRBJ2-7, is DGGITQSPKYLFRKEGQNVTLSCEQNLNHDAMYWYRQDPGQGLRLIYYSQIVNDFQKGDIAEGYSVSREKKESFPLTVTSAQKNPTAFYLCASSMAPGHLYEQYFGPGTRLTVT.

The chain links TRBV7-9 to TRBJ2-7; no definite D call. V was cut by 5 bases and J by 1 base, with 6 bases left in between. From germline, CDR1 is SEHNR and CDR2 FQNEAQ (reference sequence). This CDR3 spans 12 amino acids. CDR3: CASSPPSYEQYF. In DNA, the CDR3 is TGTGCCAGCAGCCCACCGTCCTACGAGCAGTACTTC.

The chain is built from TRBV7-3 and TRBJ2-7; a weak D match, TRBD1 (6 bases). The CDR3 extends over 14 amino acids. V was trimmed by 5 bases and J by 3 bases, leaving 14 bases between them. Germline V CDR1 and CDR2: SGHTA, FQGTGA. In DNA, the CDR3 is TGTGCCAGCAGCCTCCGGGACACCGGCTACGAGCAGTACTTC. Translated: CASSLRDTGYEQYF.

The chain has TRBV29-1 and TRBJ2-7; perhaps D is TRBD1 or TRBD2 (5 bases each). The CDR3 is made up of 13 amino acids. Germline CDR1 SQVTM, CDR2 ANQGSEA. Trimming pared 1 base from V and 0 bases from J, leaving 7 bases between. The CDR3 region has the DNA TGCAGCGTTGAAGGAGGGGACTCCTACGAGCAGTACTTC. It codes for CSVEGGDSYEQYF.

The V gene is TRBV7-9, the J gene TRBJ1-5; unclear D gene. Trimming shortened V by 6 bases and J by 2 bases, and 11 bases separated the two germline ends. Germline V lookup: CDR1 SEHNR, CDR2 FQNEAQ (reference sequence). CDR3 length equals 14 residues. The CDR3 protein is CASSIGRGNQPQHF. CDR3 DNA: TGTGCCAGCAGTATCGGACGAGGCAATCAGCCCCAGCATTTT.

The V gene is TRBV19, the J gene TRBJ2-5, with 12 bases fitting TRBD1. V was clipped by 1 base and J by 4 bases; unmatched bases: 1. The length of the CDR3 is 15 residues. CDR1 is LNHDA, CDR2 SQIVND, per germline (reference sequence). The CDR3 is CASSIGDRGLETQYF. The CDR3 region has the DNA TGTGCCAGTAGTATAGGGGACAGGGGGCTAGAGACCCAGTACTTC.

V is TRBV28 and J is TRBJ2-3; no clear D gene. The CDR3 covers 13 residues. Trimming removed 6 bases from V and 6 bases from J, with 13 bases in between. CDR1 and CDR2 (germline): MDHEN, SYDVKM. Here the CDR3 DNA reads TGTGCCAGCAGAGCACCGGCCGGGGATACGCAGTATTTT. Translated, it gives CASRAPAGDTQYF. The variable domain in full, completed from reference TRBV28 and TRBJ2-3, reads DVKVTQSSRYLVKRTGEKVFLECVQDMDHENMFWYRQDPGLGLRLIYFSYDVKMKEKGDIPEGYSVSREKKERFSLILESASTNQTSMYLCASRAPAGDTQYFGPGTRLTVL.

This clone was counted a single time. CDR3 region: CATSVTEAFF. CDR3 DNA sequence: TGCGCCACCTCCGTAACTGAAGCTTTCTTT. This chain connects TRBV4-1 to TRBJ1-1, with no clear D. Germline-derived CDR1 and CDR2 are MGHRA and YSYEKL. CDR3 size: 10 residues. V was shortened by 10 bases and J by 5 bases, with 8 bases between the two germline ends.

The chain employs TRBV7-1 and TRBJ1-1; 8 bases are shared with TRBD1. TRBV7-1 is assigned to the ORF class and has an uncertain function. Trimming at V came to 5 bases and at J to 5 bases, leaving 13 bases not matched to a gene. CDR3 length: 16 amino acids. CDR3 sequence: CASSIHDRGARTEAFF. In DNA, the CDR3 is TGTGCCAGCAGCATCCATGACAGGGGAGCTAGGACTGAAGCTTTCTTT.